This T cell receptor beta chain derives from a study of cytomegalovirus exposure and HLA in healthy donors. Data came from immunoSEQ multiplex PCR; TCRdb stores just in-frame clones and leaves some out. In the table there are about 120,000 clones, roughly 89% of which are singletons. The V and J ends lost 9 bases and 7 bases respectively, with 21 bases between them. This CDR3 comprises 14 residues. The germline CDR1 and CDR2 sequences are MNHNS and SASEGT. This rearrangement joins TRBV6-1 to TRBJ1-2, with TRBD1 as a possible D gene (5 bases). The sequencing sample was made of PBMCs. The sequence was collected from a woman in her late teens or twenties in good health and CMV-seronegative. CDR3 in amino acids: CASRPKPGEAGYTF. The DNA of the CDR3 is TGTGCCAGTAGACCGAAACCGGGGGAAGCTGGCTACACCTTC.